The rows below give T cell receptor beta chains drawn from one sample of a study of radiotherapy plus CTLA-4 blockade in lung cancer. Repertoires were generated with immunoSEQ multiplex PCR, while TCRdb's copy carries only in-frame clones and drops some. Of more than 95,000 clones in the sample, roughly 80% were seen once. The sample consisted of peripheral blood, taken from a patient treated with radiotherapy plus ipilimumab. All receptors come from a human donor with non-small cell lung cancer who had a partial response to radiotherapy plus ipilimumab. CDR3s include the opening cysteine and the closing phenylalanine or tryptophan. The D gene is left open where the match is weak. Clone size is stated in some rows and not others, as once, few, many or a class when expanded.

CDR3 DNA	CDR3 protein	V gene	CDR3 length	J gene	D gene	clone size
TGCGCCAGCAGCTACTCCGGGACAGGTGCTCAGGACGAGCAGTACTTC	CASSYSGTGAQDEQYF	TRBV4-1	16	TRBJ2-7	TRBD1	.
TGTGCCAGCAGCTTAGTAGGGGGAAGCAGAAACAATGAGCAGTTCTTC	CASSLVGGSRNNEQFF	TRBV11-3	16	TRBJ2-1	.	once
TGTGCCAGCTCACCAGGGCTGAATGAAAAACTGTTTTTT	CASSPGLNEKLFF	TRBV18	13	TRBJ1-4	.	.
TGTGCCAGCAGTTTCGGACAGGGGGCGGATGGCTACACCTTC	CASSFGQGADGYTF	TRBV28	14	TRBJ1-2	TRBD1	once
TGTGCCAGCAGTGAAATGGCAGGGGGAGGTTACGAGCAGTACTTC	CASSEMAGGGYEQYF	TRBV6-1	15	TRBJ2-7	.	.
TGTGCCAGCAGTACTTCCGGGACAGGGATCTATGGCTACACCTTC	CASSTSGTGIYGYTF	TRBV11-2	15	TRBJ1-2	TRBD1	.
TGTGCCAGCAGTTTACAGGGAAACACTGAAGCTTTCTTT	CASSLQGNTEAFF	TRBV28	13	TRBJ1-1	.	.
TGTGCCAGCAGCTTGCGGGCTAGCGGCACAGATACGCAGTATTTT	CASSLRASGTDTQYF	TRBV5-4	15	TRBJ2-3	.	.
TGCGCCAGCAGCTTGAATACTTTGAACACTGAAGCTTTCTTT	CASSLNTLNTEAFF	TRBV5-1	14	TRBJ1-1	.	.
TGTGCCAGCAGCGCACAGGGGGCCTATGGCTACACCTTC	CASSAQGAYGYTF	TRBV7-2	13	TRBJ1-2	TRBD1	once
TGTGCCAGTAGGACAGGGGATGATCAGCCCCAGCATTTT	CASRTGDDQPQHF	TRBV25-1	13	TRBJ1-5	TRBD1	.
TGTGCCAGCAGTGATGGGGGGGGGAATCAGCCCCAGCATTTT	CASSDGGGNQPQHF	TRBV6-1	14	TRBJ1-5	.	.
TGCGCCAGCAGCCAAGTACAGGGGATCCATGGCTACACCTTC	CASSQVQGIHGYTF	TRBV4-3	14	TRBJ1-2	TRBD1	.
TGTGCCAGCAGCTTAAGGCCCGGGGTTGACCAGAACACTGAAGCTTTCTTT	CASSLRPGVDQNTEAFF	TRBV7-3	17	TRBJ1-1	.	.
TGCGCCAGCAGCCAGGGACAGGGGCCCCAAGAGACCCAGTACTTC	CASSQGQGPQETQYF	TRBV5-1	15	TRBJ2-5	TRBD1	once
TGTGCCAGTAGTCAAATGGAGGCCGGGACAGGGGTCTACGAGCAGTACTTC	CASSQMEAGTGVYEQYF	TRBV19	17	TRBJ2-7	TRBD1	.
TGCGCCAGCAGCTTGGGACAGGCAATTTCTGGGGCCAACGTCCTGACTTTC	CASSLGQAISGANVLTF	TRBV5-1	17	TRBJ2-6	.	.
TGTGCCAGCAGTGCACCCGGACAGGGGGGAAACACCATATATTTT	CASSAPGQGGNTIYF	TRBV6-1	15	TRBJ1-3	TRBD1	.
TGTGCCAGCAGTGAACTAGCGGGAGACCAAGAGACCCAGTACTTC	CASSELAGDQETQYF	TRBV6-1	15	TRBJ2-5	TRBD2	.
TGCGCCAGCAGCCAAGATCGAGGGGGCCGACAAGAGACCCAGTACTTC	CASSQDRGGRQETQYF	TRBV4-1	16	TRBJ2-5	TRBD1	.
TGTGCCAGCAGTCGCAGGGCCGGAAACACCATATATTTT	CASSRRAGNTIYF	TRBV27	13	TRBJ1-3	.	.
TGTGCCAGCAGCTCGGGACAGGGAAGGAGTTCACCCCTCCACTTT	CASSSGQGRSSPLHF	TRBV27	15	TRBJ1-6	TRBD1	.
TGTGCCAGCAGTTCGCTTCAGACTCTAGCGGGAGTTGCTAATGAGCAGTTCTTC	CASSSLQTLAGVANEQFF	TRBV7-2	18	TRBJ2-1	TRBD2	once
TGCGCCAGCAGCTTGGTAGGGGGCACCGGGGAGCTGTTTTTT	CASSLVGGTGELFF	TRBV5-1	14	TRBJ2-2	.	.
TGTGCCAGCAATAGGGACAGGTCCTATGGCTACACCTTC	CASNRDRSYGYTF	TRBV2	13	TRBJ1-2	TRBD1	.
TGTGCCAGCAGTTTTCCCCCGGAGTACAGGGGGCGCGACTATGGCTACACCTTC	CASSFPPEYRGRDYGYTF	TRBV27	18	TRBJ1-2	TRBD1	.
TGTGCTTCCGCAGTCCAGGGTAATGGTGAGCAGTTCTTC	CASAVQGNGEQFF	TRBV19	13	TRBJ2-1	.	few
TGTGCCAGCAGTGATCTCCAGGGAAGGACTGAAGCTTTCTTT	CASSDLQGRTEAFF	TRBV6-1	14	TRBJ1-1	.	.
TGCGCCAGCAAGGACAGGGCGAACACCGGGGAGCTGTTTTTT	CASKDRANTGELFF	TRBV10-2	14	TRBJ2-2	TRBD1	few
TGTGCCAGCAGTAGGGGGGGGACACGCGGCTACACCTTC	CASSRGGTRGYTF	TRBV6-5	13	TRBJ1-2	.	.
TGTGCCAGCAGCTTGGGACTAGCGGGGCCTACCTACGAGCAGTACTTC	CASSLGLAGPTYEQYF	TRBV5-4	16	TRBJ2-7	TRBD2	.
TGCGCCAGCAGCCCAGTCGGGACTAGCGGGACTGCTACCTACAATGAGCAGTTCTTC	CASSPVGTSGTATYNEQFF	TRBV5-1	19	TRBJ2-1	TRBD2	.
TGTGCCAGCAGCTTATCTGGGACAGCTCGGATGTTTTTT	CASSLSGTARMFF	TRBV7-9	13	TRBJ1-4	TRBD1	few
TGTGCCAGCAGTAGCGACAGGCACCCGGACACTGAAGCTTTCTTT	CASSSDRHPDTEAFF	TRBV25-1	15	TRBJ1-1	.	.
TGTGCCAGCAGCTTAGTGGACAGGGGGCACACTGAAGCTTTCTTT	CASSLVDRGHTEAFF	TRBV11-2	15	TRBJ1-1	TRBD1	.
TGCAGCGTTGAAGGGGGGGCAGGGGGAAACCATCAGCCCCAGCATTTT	CSVEGGAGGNHQPQHF	TRBV29-1	16	TRBJ1-5	TRBD1	.
TGTGCCAGCAGCTTGCCGGGACAGGGGAATCAGCCCCAGCATTTT	CASSLPGQGNQPQHF	TRBV11-3	15	TRBJ1-5	TRBD1	.
TGTGCCAGCCAGGCAGCCAGCAATCAGCCCCAGCATTTT	CASQAASNQPQHF	TRBV6-5	13	TRBJ1-5	.	.
TGTGCCAGCAGCTTGGCCGGGGGAAACACCATATATTTT	CASSLAGGNTIYF	TRBV7-2	13	TRBJ1-3	.	.
TGCGCCAGCAGCCAAAAAGGGACAGGGCCCCTCAATGAGCAGTTCTTC	CASSQKGTGPLNEQFF	TRBV4-1	16	TRBJ2-1	TRBD1	.
TGCGCCAGCAGCCATGGGACTAGCGGGATGAGCTCCTACGAGCAGTACTTC	CASSHGTSGMSSYEQYF	TRBV4-1	17	TRBJ2-7	TRBD2	.
TGTGCCAGCAGTTTAGGTAGCGGGAGTCCTACTTACGAGCAGTACTTC	CASSLGSGSPTYEQYF	TRBV27	16	TRBJ2-7	TRBD2	many
TGTGCCAGCAGACCGTCAACAGGAAGCAATGAGCAGTTCTTC	CASRPSTGSNEQFF	TRBV6-6	14	TRBJ2-1	.	.
TGTGCCAGCAAAATCTTAGGGGGACGGGCGAACACCGGGGAGCTGTTTTTT	CASKILGGRANTGELFF	TRBV7-3	17	TRBJ2-2	.	.
TGTGCCAGCAGCTTAGGACTACAAGGGTACTTC	CASSLGLQGYF	TRBV7-9	11	TRBJ2-5	.	.
TGTGCCAGCGCAAATACGGGGGGGGGTTGGAATGGCTACACCTTC	CASANTGGGWNGYTF	TRBV9	15	TRBJ1-2	.	.
TGCGCCAGCAGCCAAGCTACCACGGGGTCCCAGTACTTC	CASSQATTGSQYF	TRBV4-1	13	TRBJ2-5	.	many
TGTGCCATCCGAGCGGGAGGGGGGACCCAGTACTTC	CAIRAGGGTQYF	TRBV28	12	TRBJ2-5	TRBD2	.
TGTGCCAGTAGTACCGGACAGGGCACAGATACGCAGTATTTT	CASSTGQGTDTQYF	TRBV19	14	TRBJ2-3	TRBD1	.
TGCGCCAGCAGCCGCAGAGACTCTGAAGCTTTCTTT	CASSRRDSEAFF	TRBV5-1	12	TRBJ1-1	.	.